These 12 T cell receptor beta chains originate from one sample sequenced in a study of cytomegalovirus exposure and HLA in healthy donors. The PCR made use of 60 Vbeta and 13 Jbeta primers. Clones were sequenced by immunoSEQ multiplex PCR, and TCRdb holds only the in-frame ones, with some missing. The data show about 170,000 clones, roughly four fifths seen once. The material sequenced was PBMCs. Receptor source: a female donor in good health and CMV-seronegative.

CDR3 region: CASSQSGRGNIQYF. CDR3 nucleotide sequence: TGCGCCAGCAGTCAATCAGGGAGAGGAAACATTCAGTACTTC. The V call is TRBV23-1, the J call TRBJ2-4; D is possibly TRBD2 (5 bases). TRBV23-1 is identified as an open reading frame with a role that is uncertain. CDR3 length: 14 residues. V was clipped by 0 bases and J by 6 bases, with 9 bases between them.

This clone was observed a single time. The chain has TRBV27 and TRBJ2-3; tentative D call: TRBD1 (5 bases). The CDR3 has 13 amino acids. Germline lookup yields CDR1 MNHEY and CDR2 SMNVEV (reference sequence). The V gene lost 7 bases and the J gene lost 3 bases, with 11 bases spanning the gap. The CDR3 loop reads CASTLGPTDTQYF. The DNA for the CDR3 is TGTGCCAGCACCTTGGGGCCAACAGATACGCAGTATTTT.

The rearrangement uses TRBV2 and TRBJ1-6; tentative D call: TRBD1 (5 bases). The length of the CDR3 is 15 residues. CDR1 SNHLY and CDR2 FYNNEI come from the germline V gene. V gave up 6 bases and J gave up 11 bases, with 20 bases separating them. Here the CDR3 DNA reads TGTGCCAGCAGCCGACGGGCGGGGGGGTTTGCACCCCTCCACTTT. Amino acids: CASSRRAGGFAPLHF.

As regards this clone: One end of the junction varies from germline; a read error may be responsible. CDR3 sequence (DNA): TGTGCCAGCAGCGTCGGGGAAGGGGGATCGAGTTGGACCGGGGAGCTGTCTTTT. It yields the protein CASSVGEGGSSWTGELSF. The chain couples TRBV7-8 to TRBJ2-2, with D perhaps matching TRBD1 (6 bases). CDR3 length: 18 residues. Germline CDR1 reads SGHVS; CDR2 reads FQNEAQ.

The chain uses TRBV11-3 and TRBJ1-3; D possibly corresponds to TRBD1 (6 bases). The germline CDR1 and CDR2 sequences are SGHNT and YENEEA. There are 13 residues in the CDR3. With 4 bases removed from V and 4 bases from J, the gap between germline ends came to 8 bases. The CDR3 protein is CASSSGTGNTIYF. Written as DNA, the CDR3 is TGTGCCAGCAGCTCAGGGACAGGAAACACCATATATTTT.

V usage is TRBV7-7 and J usage is TRBJ2-7, with 9 bases fitting TRBD1. The CDR3 has 15 residues. V shed 5 bases and J 3 bases; nucleotides not matched to a gene: 8. CDR1 and CDR2 from the germline V gene are SSHAT and FNYEAQ (reference sequence). The CDR3 here is CASSPWTGDSYEQYF. CDR3 in DNA: TGTGCCAGCAGCCCATGGACAGGGGATAGCTACGAGCAGTACTTC.

The chain has TRBV7-2 and TRBJ1-5; TRBD1 matches 7 bases. The CDR3 totals 17 residues. V was clipped by 1 base and J by 0 bases; unmatched bases: 6. Germline CDR1 reads SGHTA; CDR2 reads FQGNSA. The CDR3 DNA reads TGTGCCAGCAGCTTAGGACAGGGTTTTTATAGCAATCAGCCCCAGCATTTT. Its protein product is CASSLGQGFYSNQPQHF.

The chain links TRBV27 to TRBJ2-5; TRBD1 matches at 7 bases. This CDR3 region has 17 residues. Germline values: CDR1 MNHEY, CDR2 SMNVEV (reference sequence). V was clipped by 4 bases and J by 7 bases; unmatched bases: 18. CDR3 protein: CASSSLPRTGVSGTQYF. CDR3 in DNA: TGTGCCAGCAGTTCACTACCCCGGACAGGAGTGAGCGGGACCCAGTACTTC.

As regards this clone: Its ends do not fully match the called genes, so a read error is possible. This chain uses TRBV27 with TRBJ2-4; 9 bases match TRBD1. The germline gives CDR1 MNHEY, CDR2 SMNVEV (reference sequence). CDR3 length equals 17 residues. The CDR3 loop is CASSLGGDRATKNSQYF. In nucleotides, the CDR3 is TGTGCCAGCAGTTTAGGGGGGGACAGGGCGACCAAAAACAGTCAGTACTTC.

The DNA for the CDR3 is TGCGCCAGCAGGGAGGGGGCGAGCGCAGATACGCAGTATTTT. This encodes CASREGASADTQYF. The J gene is TRBJ2-3, the V gene TRBV5-1; tentative D call: TRBD1 (7 bases). The V gene lost 5 bases and the J gene lost 4 bases, with 14 bases spanning the gap. Germline CDR1 is SGHRS and CDR2 is YFSETQ. CDR3 length: 14 residues.

The chain combines TRBV27 with TRBJ2-5; TRBD1 is a possible D gene (5 bases). Germline CDR1 and CDR2: MNHEY and SMNVEV (reference sequence). Trimming pared 6 bases from V and 5 bases from J, leaving 16 bases between. The CDR3 consists of 14 residues. The CDR3 sequence is CASRDLGRSETQYF. The CDR3 nucleotides read TGTGCCAGCAGAGACTTGGGGCGATCGGAGACCCAGTACTTC.

This chain uses TRBV18 with TRBJ2-2, with D possibly matching TRBD2 (6 bases). V lost 6 bases and J 5 bases, leaving 10 bases between the germline ends. CDR3 length: 13 amino acids. Germline V gene sequence: CDR1 KGHSH, CDR2 LQKENI. CDR3: CASSPRETGELFF. The CDR3 DNA follows: TGTGCCAGCTCCCCGCGGGAAACCGGGGAGCTGTTTTTT.